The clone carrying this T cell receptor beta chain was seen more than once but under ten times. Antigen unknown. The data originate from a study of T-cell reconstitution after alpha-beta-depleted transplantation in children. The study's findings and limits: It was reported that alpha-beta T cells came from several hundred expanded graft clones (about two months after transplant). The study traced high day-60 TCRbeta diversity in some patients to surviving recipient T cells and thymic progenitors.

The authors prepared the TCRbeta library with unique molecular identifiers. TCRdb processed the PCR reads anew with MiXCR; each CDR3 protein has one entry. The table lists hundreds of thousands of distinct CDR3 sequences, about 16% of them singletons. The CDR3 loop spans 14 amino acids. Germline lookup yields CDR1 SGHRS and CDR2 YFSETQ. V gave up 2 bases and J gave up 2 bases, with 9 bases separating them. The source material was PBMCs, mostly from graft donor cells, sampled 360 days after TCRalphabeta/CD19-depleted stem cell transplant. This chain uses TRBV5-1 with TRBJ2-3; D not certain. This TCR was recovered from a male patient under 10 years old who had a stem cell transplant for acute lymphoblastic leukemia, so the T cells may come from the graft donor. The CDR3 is CASSLDPDTDTQYF. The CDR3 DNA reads TGCGCCAGCAGCTTAGACCCTGACACAGATACGCAGTATTTT.